This T cell receptor (beta chain) appears in the sequencing data of a study of CD4+ T cells in melanoma. Regarding the study as a whole: A reported correlation linked neoantigen-specific CD4+ T cells to CD8+, macrophage and B cell function. Diverse differentiation states were reported for melanoma neoantigen-specific CD4+ T cells.

Produced via immunoSEQ multiplex PCR; TCRdb's table is partial and in-frame only. The data contain about 140,000 clones, 80% to 95% of them singletons. Note on this clone: Its antigen is still unknown.

CDR1 SGHTA and CDR2 FQGTGA come from the germline V gene. Between the trimmed V and J ends, which lost 5 bases and 6 bases, there was a span of 14 bases. The CDR3 loop spans 13 amino acids. This rearrangement joins TRBV7-3 to TRBJ2-7; D unclear. This TCR came from a human donor with melanoma. CDR3 sequence reads: CASSLNGDREQYF. The CDR3 nucleotides read TGTGCCAGCAGCCTTAATGGAGACCGCGAGCAGTACTTC.